This T cell receptor (beta chain) appears in the sequencing data of a study of T cell responses to AZD1222 COVID-19 vaccine. Study-wide points: Only six or seven AZD1222 recipients tested seropositive at baseline.

V dropped 2 bases and J dropped 4 bases, with 8 bases sitting between them. CDR1 and CDR2 (germline): SGHVS, FQNEAQ. The CDR3 consists of 13 residues. Comment on this clone: Its target is unknown.

Clones were read by immunoSEQ multiplex PCR, and TCRdb kept only the in-frame ones, dropping some. The table shows over 100,000 clones, with approximately 90% occurring only once. The sample consisted of peripheral blood, taken on day 0 of AZD1222 vaccination. The rearrangement uses TRBV7-8 and TRBJ2-5, with no clear D. The TCR comes from an adult in good health. This chain's CDR3 is CASSLKRGETQYF. CDR3 nucleotide sequence: TGTGCCAGCAGCTTAAAGAGAGGAGAGACCCAGTACTTC.